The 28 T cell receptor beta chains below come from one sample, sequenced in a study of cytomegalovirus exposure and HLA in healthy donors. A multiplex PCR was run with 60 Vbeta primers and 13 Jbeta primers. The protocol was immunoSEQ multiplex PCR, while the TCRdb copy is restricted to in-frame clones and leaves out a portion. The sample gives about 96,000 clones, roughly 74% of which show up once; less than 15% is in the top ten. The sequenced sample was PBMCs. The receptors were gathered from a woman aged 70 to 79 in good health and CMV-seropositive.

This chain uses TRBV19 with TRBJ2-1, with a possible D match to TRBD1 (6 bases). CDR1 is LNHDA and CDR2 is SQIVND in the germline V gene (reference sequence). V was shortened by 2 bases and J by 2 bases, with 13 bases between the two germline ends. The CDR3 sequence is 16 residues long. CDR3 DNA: TGTGCCAGTAGTATAAATAGGGGGTTTGCCTACAATGAGCAGTTCTTC. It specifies CASSINRGFAYNEQFF.

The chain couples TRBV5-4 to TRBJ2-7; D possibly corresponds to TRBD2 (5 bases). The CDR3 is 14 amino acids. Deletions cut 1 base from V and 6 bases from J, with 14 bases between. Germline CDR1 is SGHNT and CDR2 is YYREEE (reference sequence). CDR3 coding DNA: TGTGCCAGCAGCTTGATACTCCGGGGTGGCGAGCAGTACTTC. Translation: CASSLILRGGEQYF.

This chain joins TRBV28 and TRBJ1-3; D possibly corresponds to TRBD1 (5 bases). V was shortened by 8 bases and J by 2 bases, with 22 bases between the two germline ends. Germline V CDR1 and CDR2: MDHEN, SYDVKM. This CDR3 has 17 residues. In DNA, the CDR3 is TGTGCCAGCCAGCAGGAGGGGCTGGTGAGACCTGGAAACACCATATATTTT. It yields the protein CASQQEGLVRPGNTIYF.

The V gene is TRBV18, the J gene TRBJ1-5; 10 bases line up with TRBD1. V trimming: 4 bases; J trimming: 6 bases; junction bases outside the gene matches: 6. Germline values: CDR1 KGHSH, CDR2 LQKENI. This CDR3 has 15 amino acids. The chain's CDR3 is CASSLGTGVFQPQHF. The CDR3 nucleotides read TGTGCCAGCTCACTCGGGACAGGGGTTTTTCAGCCCCAGCATTTT.

CDR3 amino acids: CASSLLAAADTQYF. In DNA, the CDR3 is TGCGCCAGCAGCTTATTGGCGGCAGCAGATACGCAGTATTTT. V and J are TRBV5-1 and TRBJ2-3; D unresolved. Germline values: CDR1 SGHRS, CDR2 YFSETQ. The CDR3 has 14 amino acids. Trimming shortened V by 2 bases and J by 4 bases, and 11 bases separated the two germline ends.

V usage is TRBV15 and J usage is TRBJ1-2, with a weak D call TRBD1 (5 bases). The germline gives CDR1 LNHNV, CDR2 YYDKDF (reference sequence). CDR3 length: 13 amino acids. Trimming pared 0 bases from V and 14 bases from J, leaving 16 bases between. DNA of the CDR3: TGTGCCACCAGCAGAGACGGTCAGGGTAGGTGGACCTTC. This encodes CATSRDGQGRWTF.

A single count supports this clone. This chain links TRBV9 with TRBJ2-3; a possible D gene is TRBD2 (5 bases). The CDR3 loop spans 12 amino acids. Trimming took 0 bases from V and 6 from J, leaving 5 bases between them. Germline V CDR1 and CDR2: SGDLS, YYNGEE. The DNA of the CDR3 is TGTGCCAGCAGCGTAGGGGAGGATACGCAGTATTTT. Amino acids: CASSVGEDTQYF.

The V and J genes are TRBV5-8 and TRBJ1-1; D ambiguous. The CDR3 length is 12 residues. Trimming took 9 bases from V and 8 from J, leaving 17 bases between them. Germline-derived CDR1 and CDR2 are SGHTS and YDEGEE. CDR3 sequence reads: CATSNSGGEAFF. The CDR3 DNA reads TGTGCCACCTCTAACTCGGGTGGGGAAGCTTTCTTT.

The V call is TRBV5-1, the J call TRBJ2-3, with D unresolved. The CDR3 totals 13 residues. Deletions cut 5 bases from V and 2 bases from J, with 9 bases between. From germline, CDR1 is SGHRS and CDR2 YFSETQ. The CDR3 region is CASSSQPTDTQYF. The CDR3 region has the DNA TGCGCCAGCAGTTCACAGCCCACAGATACGCAGTATTTT.

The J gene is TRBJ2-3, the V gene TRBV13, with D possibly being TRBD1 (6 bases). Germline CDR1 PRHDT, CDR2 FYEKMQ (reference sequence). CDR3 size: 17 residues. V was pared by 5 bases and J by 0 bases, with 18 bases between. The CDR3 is CASSRPSGAYSTDTQYF. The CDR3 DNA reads TGTGCCAGCAGCCGTCCTTCAGGGGCTTATAGCACAGATACGCAGTATTTT. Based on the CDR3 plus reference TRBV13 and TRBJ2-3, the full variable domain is AAGVIQSPRHLIKEKRETATLKCYPIPRHDTVYWYQQGPGQDPQFLISFYEKMQSDKGSIPDRFSAQQFSDYHSELNMSSLELGDSALYFCASSRPSGAYSTDTQYFGPGTRLTVL.

This CDR3 reads CASSLSRGAPRGTGELFF. CDR3 nucleotide sequence: TGTGCCAGCAGCTTAAGCCGCGGGGCACCGCGGGGGACCGGGGAGCTGTTTTTT. This chain connects TRBV11-2 to TRBJ2-2; 7 nucleotides align to TRBD2. The V gene's germline CDR1 is SGHAT and CDR2 FQNNGV. Trimming at V came to 2 bases and at J to 5 bases, leaving 14 bases not matched to a gene. The CDR3 is 18 amino acids.

The chain's CDR3 is CASSERQPQHF. The CDR3 DNA follows: TGTGCCAGCAGTGAACGGCAGCCCCAGCATTTT. The chain carries TRBV6-5 and TRBJ1-5; no clear D gene. CDR1 is MNHEY and CDR2 is SVGAGI in the germline V gene. Trimming took 5 bases from V and 7 from J, leaving 6 bases between them. The CDR3 totals 11 residues.

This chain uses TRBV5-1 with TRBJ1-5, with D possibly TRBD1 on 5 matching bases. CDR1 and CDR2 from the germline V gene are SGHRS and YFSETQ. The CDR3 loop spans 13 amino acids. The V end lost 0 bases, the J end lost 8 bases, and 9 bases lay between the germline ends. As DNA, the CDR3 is TGCGCCAGCAGCTTGGGCGGGGGAGAGCCCCAGCATTTT. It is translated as CASSLGGGEPQHF.

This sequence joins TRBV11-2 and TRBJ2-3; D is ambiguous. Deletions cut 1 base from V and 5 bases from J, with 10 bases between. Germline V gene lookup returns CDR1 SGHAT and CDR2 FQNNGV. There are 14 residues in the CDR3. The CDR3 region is CASSLGSPRDTQYF. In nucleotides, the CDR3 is TGTGCCAGCAGCTTAGGGTCTCCTAGAGATACGCAGTATTTT.

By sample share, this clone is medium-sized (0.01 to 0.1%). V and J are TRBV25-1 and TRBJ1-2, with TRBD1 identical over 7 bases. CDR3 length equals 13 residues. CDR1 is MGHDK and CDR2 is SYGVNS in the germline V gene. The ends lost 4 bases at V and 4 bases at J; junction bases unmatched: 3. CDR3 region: CASSGQGTYGYTF. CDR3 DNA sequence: TGTGCCAGCAGTGGACAGGGTACCTATGGCTACACCTTC.

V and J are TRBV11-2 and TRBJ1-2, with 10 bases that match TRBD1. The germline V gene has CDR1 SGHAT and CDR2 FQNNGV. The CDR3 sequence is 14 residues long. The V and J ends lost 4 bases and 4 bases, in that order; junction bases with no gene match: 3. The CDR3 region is CASSSGQGSYGYTF. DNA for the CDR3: TGTGCCAGCAGCTCGGGACAGGGGAGCTATGGCTACACCTTC.

CDR3 bases: TGTGCCATCAGTGAGCTCGGACTAGCGGTGAACACCGGGGAGCTGTTTTTT. Translated, it gives CAISELGLAVNTGELFF. The chain links TRBV10-3 to TRBJ2-2, with 10 nucleotides matching TRBD2. V lost 2 bases and J lost 1; bases outside the gene matches: 4. The length of the CDR3 is 17 residues. CDR1 is ENHRY and CDR2 is SYGVKD in the germline V gene.

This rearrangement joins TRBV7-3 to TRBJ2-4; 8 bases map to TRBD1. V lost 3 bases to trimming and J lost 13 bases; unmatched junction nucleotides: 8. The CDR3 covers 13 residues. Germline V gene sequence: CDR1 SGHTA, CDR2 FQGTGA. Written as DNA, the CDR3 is TGTGCCAGCAGCTTCCGGCCGACAGGGGACCAGTACTTC. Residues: CASSFRPTGDQYF.

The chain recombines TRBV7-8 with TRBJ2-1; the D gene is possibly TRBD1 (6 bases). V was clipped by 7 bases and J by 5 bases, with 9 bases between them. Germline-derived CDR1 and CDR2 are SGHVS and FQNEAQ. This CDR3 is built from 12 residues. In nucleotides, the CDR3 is TGTGCCAGCACCCGGGACAACAATGAGCAGTTCTTC. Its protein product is CASTRDNNEQFF.

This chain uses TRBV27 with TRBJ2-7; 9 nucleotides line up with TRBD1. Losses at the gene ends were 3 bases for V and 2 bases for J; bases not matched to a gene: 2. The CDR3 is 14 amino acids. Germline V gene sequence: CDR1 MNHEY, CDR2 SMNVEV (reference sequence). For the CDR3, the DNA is TGTGCCAGCAGTTTCGGACAGGGGCCCTACGAGCAGTACTTC. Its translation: CASSFGQGPYEQYF.

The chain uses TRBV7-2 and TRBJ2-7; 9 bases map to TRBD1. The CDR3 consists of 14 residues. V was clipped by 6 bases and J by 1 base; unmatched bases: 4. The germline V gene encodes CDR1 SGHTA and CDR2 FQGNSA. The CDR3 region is CASRGQGSSYEQYF. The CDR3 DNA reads TGTGCCAGCAGAGGACAGGGGTCATCCTACGAGCAGTACTTC. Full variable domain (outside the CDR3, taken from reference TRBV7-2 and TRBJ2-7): GAGVSQSPSNKVTEKGKDVELRCDPISGHTALYWYRQSLGQGLEFLIYFQGNSAPDKSGLPSDRFSAERTGGSVSTLTIQRTQQEDSAVYLCASRGQGSSYEQYFGPGTRLTVT.

The CDR3 loop is CASRPWQGNEQFF. CDR3 DNA: TGTGCCAGCAGGCCCTGGCAGGGCAATGAGCAGTTCTTC. The J gene is TRBJ2-1, the V gene TRBV5-6, with D maybe TRBD1 (5 bases). Germline-derived CDR1 and CDR2 are SGHDT and YYEEEE. The CDR3 sequence is 13 residues long. The V gene lost 5 bases and the J gene lost 6 bases, with 12 bases spanning the gap. Full variable domain (outside the CDR3, taken from reference TRBV5-6 and TRBJ2-1): DAGVTQSPTHLIKTRGQQVTLRCSPKSGHDTVSWYQQALGQGPQFIFQYYEEEERQRGNFPDRFSGHQFPNYSSELNVNALLLGDSALYLCASRPWQGNEQFFGPGTRLTVL.

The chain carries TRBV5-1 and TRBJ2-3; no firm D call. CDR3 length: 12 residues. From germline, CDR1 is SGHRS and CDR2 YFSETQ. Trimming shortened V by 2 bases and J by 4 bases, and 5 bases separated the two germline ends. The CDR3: CASSFAADTQYF. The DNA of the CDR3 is TGCGCCAGCAGCTTTGCAGCAGATACGCAGTATTTT. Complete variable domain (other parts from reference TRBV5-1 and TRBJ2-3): KAGVTQTPRYLIKTRGQQVTLSCSPISGHRSVSWYQQTPGQGLQFLFEYFSETQRNKGNFPGRFSGRQFSNSRSEMNVSTLELGDSALYLCASSFAADTQYFGPGTRLTVL.

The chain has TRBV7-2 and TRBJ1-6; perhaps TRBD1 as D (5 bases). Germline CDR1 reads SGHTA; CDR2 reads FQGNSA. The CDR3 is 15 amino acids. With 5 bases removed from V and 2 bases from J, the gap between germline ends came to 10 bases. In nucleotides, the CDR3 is TGTGCCAGCAGCCCCGGGGGTGCCTATAATTCACCCCTCCACTTT. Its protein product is CASSPGGAYNSPLHF.

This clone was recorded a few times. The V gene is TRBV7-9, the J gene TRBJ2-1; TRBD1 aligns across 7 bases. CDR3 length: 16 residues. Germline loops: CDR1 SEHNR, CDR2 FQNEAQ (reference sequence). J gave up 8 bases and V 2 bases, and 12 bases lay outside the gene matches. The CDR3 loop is CASSLSRGQPRDEQFF. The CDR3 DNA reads TGTGCCAGCAGCTTATCTCGGGGACAGCCTAGGGATGAGCAGTTCTTC.

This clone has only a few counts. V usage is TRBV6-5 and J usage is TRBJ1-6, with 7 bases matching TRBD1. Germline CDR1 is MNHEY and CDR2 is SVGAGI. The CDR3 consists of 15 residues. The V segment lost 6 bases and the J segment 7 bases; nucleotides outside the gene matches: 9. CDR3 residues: CASSVSGTANSPLHF. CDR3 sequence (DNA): TGTGCCAGCAGCGTCTCCGGGACAGCCAATTCACCCCTCCACTTT.

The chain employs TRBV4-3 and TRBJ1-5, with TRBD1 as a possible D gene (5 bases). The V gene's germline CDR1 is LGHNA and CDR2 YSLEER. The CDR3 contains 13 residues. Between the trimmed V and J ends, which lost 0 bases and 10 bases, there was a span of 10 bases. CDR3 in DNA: TGCGCCAGCAGCCAAGATCCTGACAGCCCCCAGCATTTT. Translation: CASSQDPDSPQHF.

The CDR3 protein is CASSDGRTVRQYF. In nucleotides, the CDR3 is TGTGCCAGCAGCGACGGGCGGACTGTAAGGCAGTACTTC. The chain is built from TRBV28 and TRBJ2-7; tentative D call: TRBD2 (5 bases). The ends were cut back, 6 bases at V and 9 bases at J, with 18 bases in the middle. This CDR3 comprises 13 residues. Germline loops: CDR1 MDHEN, CDR2 SYDVKM. Variable domain in full (rest from reference TRBV28 and TRBJ2-7): DVKVTQSSRYLVKRTGEKVFLECVQDMDHENMFWYRQDPGLGLRLIYFSYDVKMKEKGDIPEGYSVSREKKERFSLILESASTNQTSMYLCASSDGRTVRQYFGPGTRLTVT.